This TCR beta chain derives from a study of T-cell memory formation after mild COVID-19. TCRdb reprocessed the 5' RACE reads with MiXCR, giving one entry per CDR3 protein. The data show approximately 150,000 distinct CDR3 sequences, around 5.8% seen once. In its sample, this clonotype was seen many times. Its specificity is unknown. Whole-study findings and limits: Chiefly within CM and EM were the contracting CD4+ clones; CD8+ ones were within EMRA. Second-wave clones with a day 37 peak had unconfirmed SARS-CoV-2 specificity.

CDR1 is SEHNR and CDR2 is FQNEAQ in the germline V gene (reference sequence). Trimming took off 6 bases at V and 5 bases at J, with 8 bases between the two ends. This CDR3 has 12 residues. The sequencing input was PBMCs or a T cell subset sorted from them (not recorded which). This TCR was recovered from an adult woman who had mild COVID-19 (a few samples of this study predate the infection). Cell type and time point are not known. This chain uses TRBV7-9 with TRBJ2-1; D unresolved. CDR3 bases: TGTGCCAGCAGTACAGCCCACAATGAGCAGTTCTTC. This gives the protein CASSTAHNEQFF.